A selection of T cell receptor beta chains follows, all from one sample in a study of CD8+ T cells in alopecia areata. TCRdb's copy holds only in-frame clones and misses some; the assay was immunoSEQ multiplex PCR. The sample records some 190,000 clones, around 64% being singletons. Sample: CD4+ T cells sorted from blood, taken around week 49, from a patient treated with tofacitinib. The receptors originated from a human donor with alopecia areata. Each CDR3 is given with its conserved first and last residue. The order of the fields is J gene, V gene, clone size, D gene, CDR3 length, CDR3 protein, CDR3 DNA. The D gene is left open where the match is weak. The size entry is marked missing in some rows and otherwise reads once, few, many or a size class.

J gene: TRBJ2-1
V gene: TRBV9
clone size: -
D gene: TRBD2
CDR3 length: 17
CDR3 protein: CASSVDPPGGVYNEQFF
CDR3 DNA: TGTGCCAGCAGCGTAGATCCCCCGGGGGGGGTTTACAATGAGCAGTTCTTC

J gene: TRBJ2-3
V gene: TRBV29-1
clone size: -
D gene: TRBD2
CDR3 length: 16
CDR3 protein: CSVEDWLAGSTDTQYF
CDR3 DNA: TGCAGCGTGGAAGACTGGCTAGCGGGGAGCACAGATACGCAGTATTTT

J gene: TRBJ1-5
V gene: TRBV4-3
clone size: -
D gene: -
CDR3 length: 14
CDR3 protein: CASSQVFGDQPQHF
CDR3 DNA: TGCGCCAGCAGCCAAGTGTTTGGGGATCAGCCCCAGCATTTT

J gene: TRBJ2-1
V gene: TRBV7-2
clone size: -
D gene: -
CDR3 length: 13
CDR3 protein: CASSLDPWGEQFF
CDR3 DNA: TGTGCCAGCAGCCTGGACCCCTGGGGTGAGCAGTTCTTC

J gene: TRBJ1-5
V gene: TRBV6-1
clone size: -
D gene: -
CDR3 length: 17
CDR3 protein: CASSEASPVSSNQPQHF
CDR3 DNA: TGTGCCAGCAGTGAAGCGTCGCCAGTATCGAGCAATCAGCCCCAGCATTTT

J gene: TRBJ2-3
V gene: TRBV4-3
clone size: -
D gene: -
CDR3 length: 15
CDR3 protein: CASSQAFSGTDTQYF
CDR3 DNA: TGCGCCAGCAGCCAAGCTTTCTCCGGGACAGATACGCAGTATTTT

J gene: TRBJ2-3
V gene: TRBV5-1
clone size: few
D gene: -
CDR3 length: 14
CDR3 protein: CASSSSTGADTQYF
CDR3 DNA: TGCGCCAGCAGCTCCTCTACCGGGGCAGATACGCAGTATTTT

J gene: TRBJ2-7
V gene: TRBV29-1
clone size: once
D gene: -
CDR3 length: 13
CDR3 protein: CSVKTKLTYEQYF
CDR3 DNA: TGCAGCGTAAAGACAAAGCTCACTTACGAGCAGTACTTC

J gene: TRBJ2-2
V gene: TRBV30
clone size: -
D gene: TRBD1
CDR3 length: 17
CDR3 protein: CAWSGRTGGANTGELFF
CDR3 DNA: TGTGCCTGGAGTGGACGGACAGGGGGCGCGAACACCGGGGAGCTGTTTTTT

J gene: TRBJ2-3
V gene: TRBV29-1
clone size: few
D gene: TRBD2
CDR3 length: 12
CDR3 protein: CSVEAGGHSQYF
CDR3 DNA: TGCAGCGTTGAAGCGGGGGGGCATTCGCAGTATTTT

J gene: TRBJ2-7
V gene: TRBV7-2
clone size: few
D gene: TRBD1
CDR3 length: 15
CDR3 protein: CASSLDLRTGNEQYF
CDR3 DNA: TGTGCCAGCAGCTTAGACCTTCGGACAGGGAACGAGCAGTACTTC

J gene: TRBJ1-5
V gene: TRBV30
clone size: -
D gene: -
CDR3 length: 13
CDR3 protein: CAWSAGVNQPQHF
CDR3 DNA: TGTGCCTGGAGTGCCGGTGTGAATCAGCCCCAGCATTTT

J gene: TRBJ2-1
V gene: TRBV7-2
clone size: -
D gene: -
CDR3 length: 11
CDR3 protein: CASSLGLIPFF
CDR3 DNA: TGTGCCAGCAGCTTAGGACTAATCCCGTTCTTC

J gene: TRBJ1-1
V gene: TRBV7-2
clone size: -
D gene: -
CDR3 length: 14
CDR3 protein: CASILTQGNTEAFF
CDR3 DNA: TGTGCCAGCATACTGACACAGGGGAACACTGAAGCTTTCTTT

J gene: TRBJ1-2
V gene: TRBV18
clone size: -
D gene: -
CDR3 length: 15
CDR3 protein: CASSPRSGVEDGYTF
CDR3 DNA: TGTGCCAGCTCACCGCGATCCGGGGTGGAAGATGGCTACACCTTC

J gene: TRBJ1-2
V gene: TRBV23-1
clone size: -
D gene: -
CDR3 length: 17
CDR3 protein: CASSQRSYRVEVYGYTF
CDR3 DNA: TGCGCCAGCAGTCAGAGGTCATACAGGGTCGAAGTCTATGGCTACACCTTC

J gene: TRBJ2-6
V gene: TRBV13
clone size: -
D gene: -
CDR3 length: 14
CDR3 protein: CASSSDSGANVLTF
CDR3 DNA: TGTGCCAGCAGCTCAGACTCTGGGGCCAACGTCCTGACTTTC

J gene: TRBJ1-1
V gene: TRBV7-2
clone size: -
D gene: -
CDR3 length: 13
CDR3 protein: CASTQRWNTEAFF
CDR3 DNA: TGTGCCAGCACCCAAAGATGGAACACTGAAGCTTTCTTT

J gene: TRBJ2-1
V gene: TRBV20-1
clone size: -
D gene: -
CDR3 length: 11
CDR3 protein: CSALSGNEQFF
CDR3 DNA: TGCAGTGCTCTTAGCGGTAATGAGCAGTTCTTC

J gene: TRBJ2-7
V gene: TRBV9
clone size: -
D gene: -
CDR3 length: 14
CDR3 protein: CASSVGGNSYEQYF
CDR3 DNA: TGTGCCAGCAGCGTAGGTGGTAATTCCTACGAGCAGTACTTC

J gene: TRBJ1-5
V gene: TRBV27
clone size: -
D gene: -
CDR3 length: 13
CDR3 protein: CASSLQINQPQHF
CDR3 DNA: TGTGCCAGCAGTTTACAGATCAATCAGCCCCAGCATTTT

J gene: TRBJ2-1
V gene: TRBV29-1
clone size: -
D gene: TRBD2
CDR3 length: 14
CDR3 protein: CSVGLAATYNEQFF
CDR3 DNA: TGCAGCGTTGGACTAGCGGCCACCTACAATGAGCAGTTCTTC

J gene: TRBJ1-2
V gene: TRBV29-1
clone size: -
D gene: TRBD1
CDR3 length: 14
CDR3 protein: CSAVGQGAIYGYTF
CDR3 DNA: TGCAGCGCCGTTGGACAGGGGGCGATCTATGGCTACACCTTC

J gene: TRBJ1-4
V gene: TRBV30
clone size: once
D gene: -
CDR3 length: 16
CDR3 protein: CAWADSTHYANEKLFF
CDR3 DNA: TGTGCCTGGGCGGACAGCACACACTATGCTAATGAAAAACTGTTTTTT

J gene: TRBJ2-5
V gene: TRBV29-1
clone size: few
D gene: -
CDR3 length: 11
CDR3 protein: CSVAPGGTQYF
CDR3 DNA: TGCAGCGTTGCACCCGGAGGGACCCAGTACTTC

J gene: TRBJ2-1
V gene: TRBV4-3
clone size: few
D gene: -
CDR3 length: 16
CDR3 protein: CASSQGHSGPYNEQFF
CDR3 DNA: TGCGCCAGCAGCCAAGGGCATAGCGGACCCTACAATGAGCAGTTCTTC

J gene: TRBJ2-2
V gene: TRBV29-1
clone size: -
D gene: TRBD2
CDR3 length: 14
CDR3 protein: CSVARGGNVGELFF
CDR3 DNA: TGCAGCGTTGCACGGGGAGGGAACGTCGGGGAGCTGTTTTTT

J gene: TRBJ2-3
V gene: TRBV5-4
clone size: -
D gene: -
CDR3 length: 13
CDR3 protein: CASSLIGTDTQYF
CDR3 DNA: TGTGCCAGCAGCTTGATAGGAACAGATACGCAGTATTTT

J gene: TRBJ1-2
V gene: TRBV6-5
clone size: -
D gene: -
CDR3 length: 14
CDR3 protein: CASTPGGRVDGYTF
CDR3 DNA: TGTGCCAGCACCCCCGGGGGCAGGGTGGATGGCTACACCTTC

J gene: TRBJ1-2
V gene: TRBV5-6
clone size: -
D gene: -
CDR3 length: 12
CDR3 protein: CASSLVGVGYTF
CDR3 DNA: TGTGCCAGCAGCTTGGTAGGGGTCGGCTACACCTTC

J gene: TRBJ1-4
V gene: TRBV6-6
clone size: -
D gene: -
CDR3 length: 13
CDR3 protein: CASSSDRKGKLFF
CDR3 DNA: TGTGCCAGCAGTTCCGACAGAAAAGGAAAACTGTTTTTT

J gene: TRBJ1-2
V gene: TRBV6-6
clone size: -
D gene: TRBD1
CDR3 length: 13
CDR3 protein: CASKWGQGDGYTF
CDR3 DNA: TGTGCCAGCAAGTGGGGACAGGGGGATGGCTACACCTTC

J gene: TRBJ1-5
V gene: TRBV29-1
clone size: few
D gene: -
CDR3 length: 13
CDR3 protein: CSVADSPNQPQHF
CDR3 DNA: TGCAGCGTAGCGGACAGTCCCAATCAGCCCCAGCATTTT

J gene: TRBJ2-3
V gene: TRBV9
clone size: -
D gene: -
CDR3 length: 14
CDR3 protein: CASSVLTVTDTQYF
CDR3 DNA: TGTGCCAGCAGCGTACTGACTGTCACAGATACGCAGTATTTT

J gene: TRBJ2-7
V gene: TRBV6-5
clone size: -
D gene: TRBD2
CDR3 length: 16
CDR3 protein: CASSYVASGSFYEQYF
CDR3 DNA: TGTGCCAGCAGTTACGTGGCTAGCGGATCGTTTTACGAGCAGTACTTC

J gene: TRBJ2-2
V gene: TRBV5-1
clone size: -
D gene: TRBD2
CDR3 length: 15
CDR3 protein: CASTEAGPGTGELFF
CDR3 DNA: TGCGCTTCGACGGAAGCGGGGCCGGGGACCGGGGAGCTGTTTTTT

J gene: TRBJ2-7
V gene: TRBV7-2
clone size: -
D gene: -
CDR3 length: 13
CDR3 protein: CASSLGFGTGQYF
CDR3 DNA: TGTGCCAGCAGCTTAGGGTTCGGTACCGGGCAGTACTTC

J gene: TRBJ1-1
V gene: TRBV29-1
clone size: -
D gene: -
CDR3 length: 13
CDR3 protein: CSVPGPVHTEAFF
CDR3 DNA: TGCAGCGTGCCCGGTCCGGTCCACACTGAAGCTTTCTTT

J gene: TRBJ2-3
V gene: TRBV10-3
clone size: many
D gene: -
CDR3 length: 13
CDR3 protein: CAISESSTDTQYF
CDR3 DNA: TGTGCCATCAGTGAGTCCAGCACAGATACGCAGTATTTT

J gene: TRBJ1-6
V gene: TRBV10-3
clone size: few
D gene: -
CDR3 length: 17
CDR3 protein: CAISEARGPGQDSPLHF
CDR3 DNA: TGTGCCATCAGTGAGGCACGGGGACCGGGACAAGATTCACCCCTCCACTTT

J gene: TRBJ2-2
V gene: TRBV2
clone size: -
D gene: -
CDR3 length: 11
CDR3 protein: CASIVTGELFF
CDR3 DNA: TGTGCCAGCATCGTTACCGGGGAGCTGTTTTTT

J gene: TRBJ1-2
V gene: TRBV5-1
clone size: -
D gene: -
CDR3 length: 15
CDR3 protein: CASSPQTAAIYGYTF
CDR3 DNA: TGCGCCAGCAGCCCTCAGACAGCAGCCATCTATGGCTACACCTTC

J gene: TRBJ1-2
V gene: TRBV29-1
clone size: -
D gene: -
CDR3 length: 11
CDR3 protein: CSVDRSYGYTF
CDR3 DNA: TGCAGCGTTGACCGAAGCTATGGCTACACCTTC

J gene: TRBJ2-5
V gene: TRBV30
clone size: -
D gene: -
CDR3 length: 15
CDR3 protein: CAWSARRGPKETQYF
CDR3 DNA: TGTGCCTGGAGTGCCCGCCGGGGCCCGAAAGAGACCCAGTACTTC

J gene: TRBJ1-6
V gene: TRBV7-2
clone size: -
D gene: TRBD1
CDR3 length: 14
CDR3 protein: CASSEGQGSSPLHF
CDR3 DNA: TGTGCCAGCAGCGAGGGACAGGGGTCTTCACCCCTCCACTTT

J gene: TRBJ1-5
V gene: TRBV4-1
clone size: once
D gene: -
CDR3 length: 15
CDR3 protein: CASSQEGGQYQPQHF
CDR3 DNA: TGCGCCAGCAGCCAAGAAGGGGGACAATATCAGCCCCAGCATTTT

J gene: TRBJ1-6
V gene: TRBV2
clone size: few
D gene: -
CDR3 length: 13
CDR3 protein: CASTRRGDSPLHF
CDR3 DNA: TGTGCCAGCACCCGACGGGGGGATTCACCCCTCCACTTT

J gene: TRBJ1-3
V gene: TRBV7-8
clone size: few
D gene: -
CDR3 length: 15
CDR3 protein: CASSLEGFSGNTIYF
CDR3 DNA: TGTGCCAGCAGCTTAGAAGGGTTCTCTGGAAACACCATATATTTT

J gene: TRBJ1-1
V gene: TRBV18
clone size: -
D gene: TRBD1
CDR3 length: 14
CDR3 protein: CASSLHKQGLEAFF
CDR3 DNA: TGTGCCAGCTCACTTCATAAACAGGGGCTTGAAGCTTTCTTT

J gene: TRBJ2-5
V gene: TRBV2
clone size: -
D gene: TRBD2
CDR3 length: 14
CDR3 protein: CASSSSGRGETQYF
CDR3 DNA: TGTGCCAGCAGTTCCAGCGGGCGGGGGGAGACCCAGTACTTC

J gene: TRBJ1-6
V gene: TRBV5-4
clone size: -
D gene: -
CDR3 length: 15
CDR3 protein: CASSLPGGYNSPLHF
CDR3 DNA: TGTGCCAGCAGCTTGCCCGGGGGTTATAATTCACCCCTCCACTTT

J gene: TRBJ1-1
V gene: TRBV10-3
clone size: -
D gene: -
CDR3 length: 13
CDR3 protein: CAIRPSSNTEAFF
CDR3 DNA: TGTGCCATCAGACCCAGCTCGAACACTGAAGCTTTCTTT

J gene: TRBJ1-2
V gene: TRBV30
clone size: -
D gene: TRBD1
CDR3 length: 15
CDR3 protein: CAWAPGQGLRDGYTF
CDR3 DNA: TGTGCCTGGGCCCCGGGACAGGGACTTCGGGATGGCTACACCTTC

J gene: TRBJ1-2
V gene: TRBV28
clone size: -
D gene: TRBD1
CDR3 length: 16
CDR3 protein: CASSPLGGTGGRGYTF
CDR3 DNA: TGTGCCAGCAGTCCCCTAGGGGGGACAGGGGGTCGAGGCTACACCTTC

J gene: TRBJ2-7
V gene: TRBV10-2
clone size: -
D gene: -
CDR3 length: 14
CDR3 protein: CASTPRDGAYEQYF
CDR3 DNA: TGCGCCAGCACCCCTCGGGACGGAGCCTACGAGCAGTACTTC

J gene: TRBJ2-2
V gene: TRBV29-1
clone size: -
D gene: TRBD1
CDR3 length: 16
CDR3 protein: CSVEDTGTVNTGELFF
CDR3 DNA: TGCAGCGTTGAAGATACCGGGACAGTGAACACCGGGGAGCTGTTTTTT

J gene: TRBJ2-3
V gene: TRBV4-1
clone size: -
D gene: -
CDR3 length: 17
CDR3 protein: CASSQGPGQSGGNTQYF
CDR3 DNA: TGCGCCAGCAGCCAAGGGCCGGGACAGTCGGGGGGTAATACGCAGTATTTT

J gene: TRBJ2-1
V gene: TRBV5-1
clone size: few
D gene: TRBD1
CDR3 length: 16
CDR3 protein: CASSLAGQRSYNEQFF
CDR3 DNA: TGCGCCAGCAGCTTGGCGGGACAGCGCTCCTACAATGAGCAGTTCTTC

J gene: TRBJ1-4
V gene: TRBV15
clone size: -
D gene: -
CDR3 length: 14
CDR3 protein: CATTADIGNEKLFF
CDR3 DNA: TGTGCCACCACCGCAGACATAGGCAATGAAAAACTGTTTTTT